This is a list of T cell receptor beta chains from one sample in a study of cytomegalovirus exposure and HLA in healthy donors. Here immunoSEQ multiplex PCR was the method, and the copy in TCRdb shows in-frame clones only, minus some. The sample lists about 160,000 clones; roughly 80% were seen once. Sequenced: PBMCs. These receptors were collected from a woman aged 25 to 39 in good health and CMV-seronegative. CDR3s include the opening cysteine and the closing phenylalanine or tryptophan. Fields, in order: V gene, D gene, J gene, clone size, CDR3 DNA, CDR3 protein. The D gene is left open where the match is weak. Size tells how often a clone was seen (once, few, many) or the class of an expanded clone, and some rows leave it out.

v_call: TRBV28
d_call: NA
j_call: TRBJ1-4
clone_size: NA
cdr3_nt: TGTGCCAGCAGTTACGTAGGGGGTAATGAAAAACTGTTTTTT
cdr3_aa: CASSYVGGNEKLFF

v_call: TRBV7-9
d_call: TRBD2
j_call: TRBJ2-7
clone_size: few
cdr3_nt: TGTGCCAGCAGCTTATCCGGGACTAGCGGGGGGCTCAACGAGCAGTACTTC
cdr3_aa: CASSLSGTSGGLNEQYF

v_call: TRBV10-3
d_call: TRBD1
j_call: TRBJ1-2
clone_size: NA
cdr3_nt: TGTGCCATCAGTGGGACAGGGGTGCCCTATGGCTACACCTTC
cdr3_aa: CAISGTGVPYGYTF

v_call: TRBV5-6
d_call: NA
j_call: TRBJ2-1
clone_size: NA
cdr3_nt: TGTGCCAGCAGCTTGGTAGGGCAGGGGACTAACAATGAGCAGTTCTTC
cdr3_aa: CASSLVGQGTNNEQFF

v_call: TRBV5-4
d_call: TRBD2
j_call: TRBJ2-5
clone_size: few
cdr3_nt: TGTGCCAGCAGCTCCCGGGACCTAGCGGGGGACGAGACCCAGTACTTC
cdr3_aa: CASSSRDLAGDETQYF

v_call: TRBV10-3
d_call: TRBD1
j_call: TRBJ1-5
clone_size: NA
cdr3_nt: TGTGCCATCGGTCGCGGCGCCCCGGGACAGGGGCCGAGCAATCAGCCCCAGCATTTT
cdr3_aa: CAIGRGAPGQGPSNQPQHF

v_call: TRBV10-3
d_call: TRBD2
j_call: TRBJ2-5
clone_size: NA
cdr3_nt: TGTGCCATCAGTGTTAGCGGGGAGGAGACCCAGTACTTC
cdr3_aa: CAISVSGEETQYF

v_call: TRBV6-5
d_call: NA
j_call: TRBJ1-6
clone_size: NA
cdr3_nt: TGTGCCAGCAGTTACCAGGCAAACTATAATTCACCCCTCCACTTT
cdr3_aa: CASSYQANYNSPLHF

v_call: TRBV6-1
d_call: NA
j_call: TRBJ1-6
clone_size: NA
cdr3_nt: TGTGCCAGCAGTGAATTCGTCAGAGGTCTATCCTATAATTCACCCCTCCACTTT
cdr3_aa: CASSEFVRGLSYNSPLHF

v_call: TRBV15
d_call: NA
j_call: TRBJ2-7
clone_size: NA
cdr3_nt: TGTGCCACCAGCAGAGGAGGGACTGCCTCCTACGAGCAGTACTTC
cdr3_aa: CATSRGGTASYEQYF

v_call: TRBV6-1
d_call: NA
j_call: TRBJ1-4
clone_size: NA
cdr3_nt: TGTGCCAGCAGGTTTAGGGTGGGAGCTAATGAAAAACTGTTTTTT
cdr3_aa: CASRFRVGANEKLFF

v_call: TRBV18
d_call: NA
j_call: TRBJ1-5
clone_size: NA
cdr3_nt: TGTGCCAGCTCGGGGGGGGGTCAACAGCCCCAGCATTTT
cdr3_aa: CASSGGGQQPQHF

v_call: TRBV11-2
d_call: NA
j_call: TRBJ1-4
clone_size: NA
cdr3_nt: TGTGCCAGCAGCCTTGACAGGCGCCCTAATGAAAAACTGTTTTTT
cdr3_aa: CASSLDRRPNEKLFF

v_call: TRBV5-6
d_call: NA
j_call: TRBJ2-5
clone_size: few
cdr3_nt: TGTGCCAGCAGCCTGGGTTGGGCAGGGGAAGAGACCCAGTACTTC
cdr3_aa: CASSLGWAGEETQYF

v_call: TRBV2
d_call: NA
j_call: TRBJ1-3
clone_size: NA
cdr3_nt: TGTGCCAGCAGTGCCCAGGGGACCTACTCTGGAAACACCATATATTTT
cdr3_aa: CASSAQGTYSGNTIYF

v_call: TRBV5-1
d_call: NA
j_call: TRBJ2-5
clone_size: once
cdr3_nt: TGCGCCAGCAGCTTGCTACCCCCGGGACAAGAAGAGACCCAGTACTTC
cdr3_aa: CASSLLPPGQEETQYF

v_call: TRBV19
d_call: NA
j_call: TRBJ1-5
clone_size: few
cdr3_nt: TGTGCCAGTAGTCCCCATACCCCCGGACAGAACAATCAGCCCCAGCATTTT
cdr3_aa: CASSPHTPGQNNQPQHF

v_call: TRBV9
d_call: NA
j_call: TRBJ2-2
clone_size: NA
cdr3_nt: TGTGCCAGCAGCGTAGTGTGGGGCGGCACCGGGGAGCTGTTTTTT
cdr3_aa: CASSVVWGGTGELFF

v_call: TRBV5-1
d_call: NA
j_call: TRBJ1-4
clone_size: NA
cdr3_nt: TGCGCCAGCAGCTTGGGACAGTTTAATGAAAAACTGTTTTTT
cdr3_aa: CASSLGQFNEKLFF

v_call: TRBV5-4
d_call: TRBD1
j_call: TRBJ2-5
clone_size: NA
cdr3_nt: TGTGCCAGCAGCCCGGGACAGGGTAAAGAGACCCAGTACTTC
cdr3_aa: CASSPGQGKETQYF

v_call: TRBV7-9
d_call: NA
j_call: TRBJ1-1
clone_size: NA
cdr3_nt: TGTGCCAGCAGTACTTCCCAGGGATCTACTGAAGCTTTCTTT
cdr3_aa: CASSTSQGSTEAFF

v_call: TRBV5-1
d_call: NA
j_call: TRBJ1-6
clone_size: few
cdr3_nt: TGCGCCAGCAGCGCCACACAGGGTGGGAATTCACCCCTCCACTTT
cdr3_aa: CASSATQGGNSPLHF

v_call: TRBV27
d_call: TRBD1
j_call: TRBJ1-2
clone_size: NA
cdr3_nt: TGTGCCAGCAGTTTAACTGACAGGGGTCGAGGCTACACCTTC
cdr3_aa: CASSLTDRGRGYTF

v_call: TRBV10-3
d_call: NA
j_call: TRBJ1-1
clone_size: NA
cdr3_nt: TGTGCCATCAGTGAGTCGAACAGGGCGAACACTGAAGCTTTCTTT
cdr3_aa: CAISESNRANTEAFF

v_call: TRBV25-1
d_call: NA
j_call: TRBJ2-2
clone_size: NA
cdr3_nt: TGTGCCAGCAGTCCCCAGATGACCGGGGAGCTGTTTTTT
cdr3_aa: CASSPQMTGELFF

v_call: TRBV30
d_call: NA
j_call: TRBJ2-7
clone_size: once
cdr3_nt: TGTGCCTGGAGTGCGACTTCCTACGAGCAGTACTTC
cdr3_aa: CAWSATSYEQYF

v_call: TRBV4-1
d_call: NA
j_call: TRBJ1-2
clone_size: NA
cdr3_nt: TGCGCCAGCAGCCAAAGAGGAGTGGTAACCGGTATGTTTAGAGGCTACACCTTC
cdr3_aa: CASSQRGVVTGMFRGYTF

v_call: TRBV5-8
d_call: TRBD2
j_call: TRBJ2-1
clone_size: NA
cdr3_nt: TGTGCCAGCAGCTTGTGGGGACTAGGGATGGGGAATGAGCAGTTCTTC
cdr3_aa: CASSLWGLGMGNEQFF

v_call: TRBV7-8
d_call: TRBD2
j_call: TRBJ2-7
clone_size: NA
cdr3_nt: TGTGCCAGCAGCTTACAGAGTCTAGCGGGGCCGACAAGCTCCTACGAGCAGTACTTC
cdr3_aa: CASSLQSLAGPTSSYEQYF

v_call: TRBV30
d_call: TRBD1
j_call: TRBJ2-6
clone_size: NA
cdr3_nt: TGTGCCTGGAGAGGGACAGGGTTTCTCTCTGGGGCCAACGTCCTGACTTTC
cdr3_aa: CAWRGTGFLSGANVLTF

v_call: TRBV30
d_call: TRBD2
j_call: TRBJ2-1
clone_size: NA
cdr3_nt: TGTGCCTGGAACACCTTTTCTCGGGGGGGTAACAATGAGCAGTTCTTC
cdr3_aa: CAWNTFSRGGNNEQFF

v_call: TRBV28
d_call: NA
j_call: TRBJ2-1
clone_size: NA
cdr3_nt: TGTGCCAGCAGTCCCCAATTGGGTAGCCGAGGGTGGAATGAGCAGTTCTTC
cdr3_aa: CASSPQLGSRGWNEQFF

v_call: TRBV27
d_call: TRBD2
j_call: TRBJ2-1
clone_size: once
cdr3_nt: TGTGCCAGCAAGGCGGGACTAGCGGGTTACAATGAGCAGTTCTTC
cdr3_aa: CASKAGLAGYNEQFF

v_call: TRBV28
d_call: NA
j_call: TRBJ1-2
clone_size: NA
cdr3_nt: TGTGCCAGCAGTTTTGGGGGCCAATACACTTTCTATGGCTACACCTTC
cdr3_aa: CASSFGGQYTFYGYTF

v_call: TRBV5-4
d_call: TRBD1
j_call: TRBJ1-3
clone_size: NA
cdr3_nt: TGTGCCAGCAGCAGCAAGACAGGGGGCTTAGCTGGAAACACCATATATTTT
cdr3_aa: CASSSKTGGLAGNTIYF

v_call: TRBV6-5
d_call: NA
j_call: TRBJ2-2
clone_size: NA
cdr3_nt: TGTGCCAGCAGTTACCCCGCCAGAGCGGGCGGGGAGCTGTTTTTT
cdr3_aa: CASSYPARAGGELFF

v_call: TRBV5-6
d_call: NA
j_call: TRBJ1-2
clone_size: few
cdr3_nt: TGTGCCAGCAGCTTGGTAGGGAGCTATGGCTACACCTTC
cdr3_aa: CASSLVGSYGYTF

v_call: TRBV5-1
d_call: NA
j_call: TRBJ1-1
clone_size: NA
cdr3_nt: TGCGCCAGCAGCTCGACCGGGACACTGAACACTGAAGCTTTCTTT
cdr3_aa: CASSSTGTLNTEAFF

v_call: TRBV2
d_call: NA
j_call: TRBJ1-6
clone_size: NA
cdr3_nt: TGTGCCAGCTTGGGTCCTGGCGGGAGCTCCTATAATTCACCCCTCCACTTT
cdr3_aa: CASLGPGGSSYNSPLHF

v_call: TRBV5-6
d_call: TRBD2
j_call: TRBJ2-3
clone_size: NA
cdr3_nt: TGTGCCAGCAGCGTCGGGACTAGTTATCGGTATTTT
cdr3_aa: CASSVGTSYRYF

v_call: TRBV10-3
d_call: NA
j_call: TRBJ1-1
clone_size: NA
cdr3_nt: TGTGCCATCAGTGAGTCGCAGGGCATCGGGAACACTGAAGCTTTCTTT
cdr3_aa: CAISESQGIGNTEAFF

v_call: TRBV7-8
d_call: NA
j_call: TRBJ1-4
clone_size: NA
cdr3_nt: TGTGCCAGCAGCTTGGGAGGGGTACAGGCAACTAATGAAAAACTGTTTTTT
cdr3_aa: CASSLGGVQATNEKLFF

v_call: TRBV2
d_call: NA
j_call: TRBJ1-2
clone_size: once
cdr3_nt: NA
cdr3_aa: CASSVGAGARSTF

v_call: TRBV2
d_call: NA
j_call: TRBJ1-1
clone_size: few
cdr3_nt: TGTGCCAGCACCCTACAGGGGAACACTGAAGCTTTCTTT
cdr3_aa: CASTLQGNTEAFF

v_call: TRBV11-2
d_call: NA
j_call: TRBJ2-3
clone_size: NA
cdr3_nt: TGTGCCAGCAGCTCGCCCGACAATACGCAGTATTTT
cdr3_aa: CASSSPDNTQYF

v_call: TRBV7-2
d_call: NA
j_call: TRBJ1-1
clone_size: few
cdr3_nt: TGTGCCAGCAGTAGGTCAGGGGTTAAGACTGAAGCTTTCTTT
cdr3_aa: CASSRSGVKTEAFF

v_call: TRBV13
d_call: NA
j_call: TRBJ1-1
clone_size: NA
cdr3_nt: TGTGCCAGCAGCTTCCCCGGGGGGGGGCCCACTGAAGCTTTCTTT
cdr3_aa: CASSFPGGGPTEAFF

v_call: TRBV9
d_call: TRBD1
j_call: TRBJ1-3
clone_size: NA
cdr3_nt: TGTGCCAGCAGCGTAGGACAGGGTTTCTCTGGAAACACCATATATTTT
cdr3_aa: CASSVGQGFSGNTIYF

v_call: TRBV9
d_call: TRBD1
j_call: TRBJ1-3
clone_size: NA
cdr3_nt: TGTGCCAGCAGCGCCTCTTCAGGGGGCGGAAACACCATATATTTT
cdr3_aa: CASSASSGGGNTIYF

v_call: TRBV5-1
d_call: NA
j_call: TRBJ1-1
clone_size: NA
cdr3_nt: TGCGCCAGCAGCCATAGGACTGACGCGGGGGCTTTCTTT
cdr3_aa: CASSHRTDAGAFF

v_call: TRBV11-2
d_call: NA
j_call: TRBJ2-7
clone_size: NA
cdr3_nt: TGTGCCAGCAGCTTAGGTTTCCGGGCGGAGGCCTACGAGCAGTACTTC
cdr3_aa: CASSLGFRAEAYEQYF

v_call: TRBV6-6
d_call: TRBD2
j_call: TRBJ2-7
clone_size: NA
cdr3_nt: TGTGCCAGCAGTGTAAGCGGGGCTCTTACCTACGAGCAGTACTTC
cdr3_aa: CASSVSGALTYEQYF

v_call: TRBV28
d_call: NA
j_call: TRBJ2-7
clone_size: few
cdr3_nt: TGTGCCAGCAGTCCCTCGGGTGCATACGAGCAGTACTTC
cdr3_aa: CASSPSGAYEQYF

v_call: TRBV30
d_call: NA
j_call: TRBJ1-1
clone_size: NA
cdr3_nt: TGTGCCTGGACAAAGGGGGGGAAAGGGGTGTGGGAAGCTTTCTTT
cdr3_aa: CAWTKGGKGVWEAFF

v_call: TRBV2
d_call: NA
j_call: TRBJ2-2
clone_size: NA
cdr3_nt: TGTGCCAGCAATCAGGGCAACACCGGGGAGCTGTTTTTT
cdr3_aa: CASNQGNTGELFF

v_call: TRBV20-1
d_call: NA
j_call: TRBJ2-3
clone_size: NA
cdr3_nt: TGCAGTGCTCCTGACTGGGATACGCAGTATTTT
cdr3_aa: CSAPDWDTQYF

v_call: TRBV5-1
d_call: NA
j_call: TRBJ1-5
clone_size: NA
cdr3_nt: TGCGCCAGCAGCCCGGGGGACCTTAGCAATCAGCCCCAGCATTTT
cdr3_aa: CASSPGDLSNQPQHF